This TCR beta chain is from a study of shared clonotypes between healthy human individuals. The study drew all its donors from Caucasian adults living in Nashville, Tennessee. CD4+ cells yielded CD45RA+ naive and CD45RA-negative memory subsets. TCRdb keeps only in-frame clones here, not all; method: immunoSEQ multiplex PCR. Here the sample spans hundreds of thousands of clones, approximately 97% being singletons. The CDR3 covers 14 residues. The V end was cut by 2 bases, the J end by 7 bases, with 15 bases between. In germline, CDR1 is WNHNN, CDR2 SYGVQD (reference sequence). The receptor's source is a woman under 40 in good health. Sequencing input: naive CD4+ T cells sorted from blood. The sample's subset: CD45RA+ positively selected. The chain is built from TRBV10-1 and TRBJ2-7; D might be TRBD2 (6 bases). The CDR3 loop is CASSESRAGREQYF. CDR3 DNA: TGCGCCAGCAGTGAGAGTAGGGCCGGGAGAGAGCAGTACTTC.